This TCR beta chain is drawn from a study of beta chain features in type 1 diabetes. This clone was found a few times. Its specificity is not known. cDNA synthesis used the whole RNA isolate, giving expressed TCRB sequences. Using immunoSEQ multiplex PCR, the repertoire was profiled, and TCRdb retains in-frame clones only, with some absent. The sample lists roughly 140,000 clones, approximately 8.1% seen once, with approximately 0.69% in the top ten. This CDR3 is 14 amino acids long. The germline V gene encodes CDR1 SGHTA and CDR2 FQGTGA. Trimming took 2 bases from V and 1 from J, leaving 8 bases between them. General study findings and limits: TCRB CDR3s were moderately but significantly shorter in Type 1 diabetes patients in all four CD4+ subsets.

Sequences were obtained from central memory CD4+ T cells from blood. The TCR was taken from a man aged 18 to 35 in good health. The V and J genes are TRBV7-3 and TRBJ1-2; unclear D gene. The CDR3 coding sequence is TGTGCCAGCAGCTTACACGGGATTAACTATGGCTACACCTTC. Residues: CASSLHGINYGYTF. Combining the CDR3 with reference TRBV7-3 and TRBJ1-2 gives the whole variable domain GAGVSQTPSNKVTEKGKYVELRCDPISGHTALYWYRQSLGQGPEFLIYFQGTGAADDSGLPNDRFFAVRPEGSVSTLKIQRTERGDSAVYLCASSLHGINYGYTFGSGTRLTVV.